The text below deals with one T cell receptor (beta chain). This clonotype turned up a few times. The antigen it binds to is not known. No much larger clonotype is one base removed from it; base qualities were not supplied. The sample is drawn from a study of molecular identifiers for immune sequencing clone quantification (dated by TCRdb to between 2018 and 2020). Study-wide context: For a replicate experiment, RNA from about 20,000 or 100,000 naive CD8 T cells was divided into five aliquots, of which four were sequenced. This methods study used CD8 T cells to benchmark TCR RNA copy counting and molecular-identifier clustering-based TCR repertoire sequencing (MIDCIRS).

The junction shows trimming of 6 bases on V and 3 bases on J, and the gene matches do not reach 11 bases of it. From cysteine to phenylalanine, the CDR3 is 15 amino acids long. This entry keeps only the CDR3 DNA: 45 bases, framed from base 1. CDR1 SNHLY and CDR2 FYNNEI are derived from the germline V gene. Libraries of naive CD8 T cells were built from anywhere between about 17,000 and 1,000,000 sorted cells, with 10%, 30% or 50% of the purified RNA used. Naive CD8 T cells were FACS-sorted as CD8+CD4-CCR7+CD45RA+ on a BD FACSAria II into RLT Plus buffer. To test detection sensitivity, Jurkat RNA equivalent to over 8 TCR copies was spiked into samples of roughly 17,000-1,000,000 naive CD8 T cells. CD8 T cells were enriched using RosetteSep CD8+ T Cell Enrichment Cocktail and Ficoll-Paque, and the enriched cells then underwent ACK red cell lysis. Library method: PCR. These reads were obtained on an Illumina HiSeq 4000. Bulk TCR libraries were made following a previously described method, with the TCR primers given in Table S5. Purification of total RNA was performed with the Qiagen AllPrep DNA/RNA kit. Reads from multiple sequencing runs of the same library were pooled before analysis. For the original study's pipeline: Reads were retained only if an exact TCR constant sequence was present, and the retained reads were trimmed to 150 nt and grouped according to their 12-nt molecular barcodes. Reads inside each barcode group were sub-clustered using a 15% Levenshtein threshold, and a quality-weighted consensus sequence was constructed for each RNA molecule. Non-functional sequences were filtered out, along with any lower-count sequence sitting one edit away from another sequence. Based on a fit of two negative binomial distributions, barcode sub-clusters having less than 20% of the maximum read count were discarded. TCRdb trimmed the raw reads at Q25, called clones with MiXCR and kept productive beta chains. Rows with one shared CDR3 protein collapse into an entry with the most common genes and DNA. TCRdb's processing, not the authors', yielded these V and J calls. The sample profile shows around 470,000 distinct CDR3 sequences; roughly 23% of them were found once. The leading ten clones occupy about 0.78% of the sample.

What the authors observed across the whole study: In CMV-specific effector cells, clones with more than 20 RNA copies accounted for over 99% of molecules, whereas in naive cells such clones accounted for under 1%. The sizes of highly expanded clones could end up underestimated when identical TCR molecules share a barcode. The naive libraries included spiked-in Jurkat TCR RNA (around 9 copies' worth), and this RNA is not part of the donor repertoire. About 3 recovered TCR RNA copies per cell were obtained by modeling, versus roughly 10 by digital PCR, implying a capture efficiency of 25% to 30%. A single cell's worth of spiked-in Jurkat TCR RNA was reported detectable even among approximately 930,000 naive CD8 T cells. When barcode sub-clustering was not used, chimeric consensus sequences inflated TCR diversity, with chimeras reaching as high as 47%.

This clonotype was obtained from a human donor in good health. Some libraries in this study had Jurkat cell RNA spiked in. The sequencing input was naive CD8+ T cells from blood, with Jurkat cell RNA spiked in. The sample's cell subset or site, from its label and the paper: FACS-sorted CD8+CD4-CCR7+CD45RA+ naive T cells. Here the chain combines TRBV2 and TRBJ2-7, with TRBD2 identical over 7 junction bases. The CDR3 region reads CASRDSGSVLYEQYF. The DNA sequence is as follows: TGTGCCAGCAGGGATAGCGGGTCTGTCCTCTACGAGCAGTACTTC.